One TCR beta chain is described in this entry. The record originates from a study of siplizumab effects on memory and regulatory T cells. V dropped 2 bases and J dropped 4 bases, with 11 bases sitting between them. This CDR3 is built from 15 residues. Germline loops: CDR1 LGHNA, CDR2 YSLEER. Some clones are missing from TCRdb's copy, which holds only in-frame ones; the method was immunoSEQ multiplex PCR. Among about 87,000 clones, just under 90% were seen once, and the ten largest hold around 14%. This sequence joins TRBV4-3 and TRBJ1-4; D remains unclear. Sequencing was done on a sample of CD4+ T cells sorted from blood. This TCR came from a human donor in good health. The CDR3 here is CASSQQEGLNEKLFF. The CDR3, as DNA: TGCGCCAGCAGCCAACAGGAGGGTCTTAATGAAAAACTGTTTTTT.